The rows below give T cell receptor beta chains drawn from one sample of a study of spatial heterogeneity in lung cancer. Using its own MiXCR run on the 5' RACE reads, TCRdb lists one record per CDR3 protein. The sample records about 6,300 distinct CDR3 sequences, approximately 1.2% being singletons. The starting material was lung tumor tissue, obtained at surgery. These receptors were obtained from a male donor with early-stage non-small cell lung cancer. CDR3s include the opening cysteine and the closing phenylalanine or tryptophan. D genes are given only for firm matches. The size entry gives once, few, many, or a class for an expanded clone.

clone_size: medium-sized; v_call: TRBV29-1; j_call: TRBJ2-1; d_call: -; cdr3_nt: TGCAGCCCTCGTTTGGTGGGGCACAATGAGCAGTTCTTC; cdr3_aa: CSPRLVGHNEQFF
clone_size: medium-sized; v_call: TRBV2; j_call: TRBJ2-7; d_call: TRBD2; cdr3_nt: TGTGCCAGCAGTGAAGAAGGCGGGAGACCCCAGGACGAGCAGTACTTC; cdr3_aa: CASSEEGGRPQDEQYF
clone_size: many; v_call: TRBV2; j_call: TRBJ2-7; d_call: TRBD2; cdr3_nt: TGTGCCAGCAGTGAGGGACTAGCGGGGTCCATGTACGAGCAGTACTTC; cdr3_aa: CASSEGLAGSMYEQYF
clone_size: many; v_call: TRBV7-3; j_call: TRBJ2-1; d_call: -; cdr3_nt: TGTGCCAGCAGCTTAACGAAAAGTGGTGAGCAGTTCTTC; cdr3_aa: CASSLTKSGEQFF
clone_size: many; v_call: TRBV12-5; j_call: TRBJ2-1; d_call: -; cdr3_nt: TGTGCTAGTGGTTTGGGCGGGTTCTCCTACAATGAGCAGTTCTTC; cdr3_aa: CASGLGGFSYNEQFF
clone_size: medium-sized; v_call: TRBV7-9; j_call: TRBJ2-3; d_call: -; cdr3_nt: TGTGCCAGCAGCCTCGGTGGGTCCAGAGATACGCAGTATTTT; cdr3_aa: CASSLGGSRDTQYF
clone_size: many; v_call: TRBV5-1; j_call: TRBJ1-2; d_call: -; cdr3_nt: TGCGCCAGCAGCTTGGGAGAAAATGGCTACACCTTC; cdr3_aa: CASSLGENGYTF
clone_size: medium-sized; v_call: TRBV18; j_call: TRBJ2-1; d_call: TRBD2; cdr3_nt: TGTGCCAGCTCACCACTTAGCGGGAAGGGTTACAATGAGCAGTTCTTC; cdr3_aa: CASSPLSGKGYNEQFF
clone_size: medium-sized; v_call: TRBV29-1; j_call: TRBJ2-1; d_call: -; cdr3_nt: TGCAGCGTTGAGGGCAGGGTATCCTACAATGAGCAGTTCTTC; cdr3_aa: CSVEGRVSYNEQFF
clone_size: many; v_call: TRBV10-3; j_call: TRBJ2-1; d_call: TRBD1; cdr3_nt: TGTGCCATCAGTGAGGGGGGGACAGGGAGGTCCAATGAGCAGTTCTTC; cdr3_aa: CAISEGGTGRSNEQFF
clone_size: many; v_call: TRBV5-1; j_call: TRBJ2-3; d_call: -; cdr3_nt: TGCGCCAGCAGCCTACTCACAGATACGCAGTATTTT; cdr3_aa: CASSLLTDTQYF
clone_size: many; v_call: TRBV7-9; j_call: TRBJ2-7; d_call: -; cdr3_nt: TGTGCCAGCAGCCTCGGACAGACCCCCTACGAGCAGTACTTC; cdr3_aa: CASSLGQTPYEQYF
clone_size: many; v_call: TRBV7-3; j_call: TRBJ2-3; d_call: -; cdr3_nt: TGTGCCAGCAGCTTAAGGGACTTCGCCACAGATACGCAGTATTTT; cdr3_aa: CASSLRDFATDTQYF
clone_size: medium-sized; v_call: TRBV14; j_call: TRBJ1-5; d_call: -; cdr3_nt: TGTGCCAGCAGCCCGGGAAGCAATCAGCCCCAGCATTTT; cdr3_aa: CASSPGSNQPQHF
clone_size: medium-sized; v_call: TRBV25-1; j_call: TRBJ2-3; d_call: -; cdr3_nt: TGTGCCAGCAGTGGGCTAGCTGGTACGCAGTATTTT; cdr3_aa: CASSGLAGTQYF
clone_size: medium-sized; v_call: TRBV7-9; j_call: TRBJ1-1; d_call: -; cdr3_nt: TGTGCCAGCAGCTTCGGGGTCGGCGGGATGAACACTGAAGCTTTCTTT; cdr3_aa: CASSFGVGGMNTEAFF
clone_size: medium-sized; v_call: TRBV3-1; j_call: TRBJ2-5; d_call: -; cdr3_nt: TGTGCCAGCAGCCAAGGGAGCCGGAGTGAGACCCAGTACTTC; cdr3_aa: CASSQGSRSETQYF
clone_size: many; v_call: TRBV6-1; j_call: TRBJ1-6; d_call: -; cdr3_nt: TGTGCCAGCAGTGTAGGGGCCGCTGCGACCCTCCACTTT; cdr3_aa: CASSVGAAATLHF
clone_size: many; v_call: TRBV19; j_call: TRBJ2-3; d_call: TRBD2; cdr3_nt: TGTGCCAGTAGTACAGGCGGGGGGATGCAGTATTTT; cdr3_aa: CASSTGGGMQYF
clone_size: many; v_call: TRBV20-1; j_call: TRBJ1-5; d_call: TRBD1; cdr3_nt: TGCAGTGCGGGACAGGGGAATGATGGCAATCAGCCCCAGCATTTT; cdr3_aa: CSAGQGNDGNQPQHF
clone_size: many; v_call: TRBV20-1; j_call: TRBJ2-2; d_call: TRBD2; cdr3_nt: TGCAGTGCCTCCCTGGGACTAGCGAACACCGGGGAGCTGTTTTTT; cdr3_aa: CSASLGLANTGELFF
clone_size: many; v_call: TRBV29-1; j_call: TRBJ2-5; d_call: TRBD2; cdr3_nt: TGCAGCGTAGGGACTAGCGGGGGCCCGGGTGACTTC; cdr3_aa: CSVGTSGGPGDF
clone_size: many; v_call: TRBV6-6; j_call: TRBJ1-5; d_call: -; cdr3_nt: TGTGCCAGCAGTTACGCGCACAATCAGCCCCAGCATTTT; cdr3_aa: CASSYAHNQPQHF
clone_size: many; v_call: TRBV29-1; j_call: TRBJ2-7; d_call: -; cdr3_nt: TGCAGCGCCAGGGTCCTCGACGAGCAGTACTTC; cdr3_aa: CSARVLDEQYF
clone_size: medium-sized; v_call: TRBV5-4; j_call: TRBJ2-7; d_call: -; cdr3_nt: TGTGCCAGCAGCTTCCCGGGGGCGGGGGAGCAGTACTTC; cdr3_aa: CASSFPGAGEQYF
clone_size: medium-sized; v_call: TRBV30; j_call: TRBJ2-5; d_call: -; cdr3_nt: TGTGCCTGGAAAATGGCAGGGACGGAGACCCAGTACTTC; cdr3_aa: CAWKMAGTETQYF
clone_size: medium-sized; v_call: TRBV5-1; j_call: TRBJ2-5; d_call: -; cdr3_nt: TGCGCCAGCAGCTTCCTAGCGTACCAAGAGACCCAGTACTTC; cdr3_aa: CASSFLAYQETQYF
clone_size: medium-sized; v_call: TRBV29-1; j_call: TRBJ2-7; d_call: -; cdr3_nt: TGCAGCGCCCTAGGGGAGACCCGAGGCTCCTACGAGCAGTACTTC; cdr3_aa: CSALGETRGSYEQYF
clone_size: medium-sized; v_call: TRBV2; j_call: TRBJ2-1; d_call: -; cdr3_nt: TGTGCCAGCAGTGGGCAAGCCGGTGAGGAGCAGTTCTTC; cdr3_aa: CASSGQAGEEQFF
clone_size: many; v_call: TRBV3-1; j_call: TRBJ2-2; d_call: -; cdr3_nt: TGTGCCAGCAGCCTCAGGGCAGGCGGGGAGCTGTTTTTT; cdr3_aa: CASSLRAGGELFF
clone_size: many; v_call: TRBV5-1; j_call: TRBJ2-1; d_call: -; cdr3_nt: TGCGCCAGCAGCTCCCAGTCGGGTAGCGTCAATGAGCAGTTCTTC; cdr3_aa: CASSSQSGSVNEQFF
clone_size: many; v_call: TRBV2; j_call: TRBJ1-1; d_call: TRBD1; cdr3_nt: TGTGCCAGCAGTTGGACAGGGGCTGAAGCTTTCTTT; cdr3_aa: CASSWTGAEAFF
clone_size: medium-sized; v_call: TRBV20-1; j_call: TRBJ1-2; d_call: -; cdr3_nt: TGCAGTGCTAGGGGGGCGACAGTCTATGGCTACACCTTC; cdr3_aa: CSARGATVYGYTF
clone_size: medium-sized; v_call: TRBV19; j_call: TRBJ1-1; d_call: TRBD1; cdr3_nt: TGTGCCAGTAGTATAGCAGGGGGGACTTCTGAAGCTTTCTTT; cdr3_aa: CASSIAGGTSEAFF
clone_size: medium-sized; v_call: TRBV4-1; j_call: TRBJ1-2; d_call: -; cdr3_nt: TGCGCCAGCAGCCAAGCAACAGGCCTTGGCTACACCTTC; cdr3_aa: CASSQATGLGYTF
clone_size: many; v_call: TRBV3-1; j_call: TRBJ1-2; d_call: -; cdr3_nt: TGTGCCAGCAGCCACGCCCGGACAGAAGCTAACTATGGCTACACCTTC; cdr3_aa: CASSHARTEANYGYTF
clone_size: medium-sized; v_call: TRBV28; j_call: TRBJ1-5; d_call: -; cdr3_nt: TGTGCCAGCAGTTTGGATGGGGACGATCAGCCCCAGCATTTT; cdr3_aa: CASSLDGDDQPQHF
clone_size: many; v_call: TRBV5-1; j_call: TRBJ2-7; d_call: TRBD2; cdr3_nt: TGCGCCAGCAGCCCTGGAGGCGGGAGCTCCTACGAGCAGTACTTC; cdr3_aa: CASSPGGGSSYEQYF
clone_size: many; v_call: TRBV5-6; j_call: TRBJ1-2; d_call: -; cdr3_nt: TGTGCCAGCAGCTGGGGGGCGGATGGCTACACCTTC; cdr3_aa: CASSWGADGYTF
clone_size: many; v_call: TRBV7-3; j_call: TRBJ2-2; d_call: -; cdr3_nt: TGTGCCAGCAGCTCCCCACTCTCCGGGGAGCTGTTTTTT; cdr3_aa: CASSSPLSGELFF
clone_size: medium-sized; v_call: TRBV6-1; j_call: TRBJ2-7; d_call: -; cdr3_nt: TGTGCCGGACGATCCTGGCCTTACGAGCAGTACTTC; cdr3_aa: CAGRSWPYEQYF